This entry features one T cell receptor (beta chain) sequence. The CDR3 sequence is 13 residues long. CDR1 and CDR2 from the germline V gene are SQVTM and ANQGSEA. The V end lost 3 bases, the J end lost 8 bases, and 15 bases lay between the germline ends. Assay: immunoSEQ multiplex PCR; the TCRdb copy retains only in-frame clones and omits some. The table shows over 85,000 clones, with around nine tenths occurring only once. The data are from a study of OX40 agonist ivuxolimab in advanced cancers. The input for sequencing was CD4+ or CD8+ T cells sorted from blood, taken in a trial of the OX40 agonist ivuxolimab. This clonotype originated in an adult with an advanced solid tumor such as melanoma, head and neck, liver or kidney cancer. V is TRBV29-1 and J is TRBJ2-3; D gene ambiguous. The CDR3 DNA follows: TGCAGCGTTGATCGCTCGGAGCGAAGTACGCAGTATTTT. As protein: CSVDRSERSTQYF.